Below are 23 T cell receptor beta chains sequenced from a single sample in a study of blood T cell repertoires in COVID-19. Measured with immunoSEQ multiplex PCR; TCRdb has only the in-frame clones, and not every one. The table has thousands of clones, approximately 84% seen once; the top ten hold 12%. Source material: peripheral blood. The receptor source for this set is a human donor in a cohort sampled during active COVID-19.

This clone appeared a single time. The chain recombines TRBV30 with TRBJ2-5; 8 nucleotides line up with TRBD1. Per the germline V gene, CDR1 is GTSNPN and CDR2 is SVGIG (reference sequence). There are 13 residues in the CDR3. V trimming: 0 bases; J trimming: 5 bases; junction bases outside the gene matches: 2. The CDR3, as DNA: TGTGCCTGGAGTGTTCAGGGGGCGGAGACCCAGTACTTC. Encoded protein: CAWSVQGAETQYF.

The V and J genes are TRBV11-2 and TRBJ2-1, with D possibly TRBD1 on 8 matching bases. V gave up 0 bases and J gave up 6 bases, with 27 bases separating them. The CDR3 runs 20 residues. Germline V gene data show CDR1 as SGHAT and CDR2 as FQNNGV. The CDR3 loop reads CASSLDPGGLTSLHRNEQFF. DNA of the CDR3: TGTGCCAGCAGCTTAGATCCAGGGGGCTTGACTAGCCTACACCGCAATGAGCAGTTCTTC. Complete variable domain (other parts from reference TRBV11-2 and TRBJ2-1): EAGVAQSPRYKIIEKRQSVAFWCNPISGHATLYWYQQILGQGPKLLIQFQNNGVVDDSQLPKDRFSAERLKGVDSTLKIQPAKLEDSAVYLCASSLDPGGLTSLHRNEQFFGPGTRLTVL.

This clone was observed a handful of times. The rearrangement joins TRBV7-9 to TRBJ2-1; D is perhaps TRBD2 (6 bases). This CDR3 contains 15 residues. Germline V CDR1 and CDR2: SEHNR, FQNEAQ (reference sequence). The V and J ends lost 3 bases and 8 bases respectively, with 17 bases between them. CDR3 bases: TGTGCCAGCAGCTTTAAATGGAGGGTGAGTGATGAGCAGTTCTTC. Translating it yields CASSFKWRVSDEQFF.

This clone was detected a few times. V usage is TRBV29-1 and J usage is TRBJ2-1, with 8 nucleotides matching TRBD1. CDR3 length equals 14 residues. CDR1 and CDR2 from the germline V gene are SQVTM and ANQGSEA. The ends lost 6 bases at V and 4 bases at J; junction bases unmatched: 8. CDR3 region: CSVAGGQDYNEQFF. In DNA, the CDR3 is TGCAGCGTGGCTGGGGGACAGGATTACAATGAGCAGTTCTTC.

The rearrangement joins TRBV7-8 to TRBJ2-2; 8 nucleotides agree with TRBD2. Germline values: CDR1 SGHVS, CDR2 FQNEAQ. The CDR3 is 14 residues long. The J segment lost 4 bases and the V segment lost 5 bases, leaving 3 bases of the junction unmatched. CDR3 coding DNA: TGTGCCAGCAGCCGGACTAGCAGCACCGGGGAGCTGTTTTTT. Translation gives CASSRTSSTGELFF.

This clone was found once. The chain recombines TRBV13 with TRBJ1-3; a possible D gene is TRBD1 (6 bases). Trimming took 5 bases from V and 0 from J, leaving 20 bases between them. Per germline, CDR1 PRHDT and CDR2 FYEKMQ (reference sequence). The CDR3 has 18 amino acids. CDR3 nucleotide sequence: TGTGCCAGCAGCCCCGAGCGAGGGGGGGGAACCTCTGGAAACACCATATATTTT. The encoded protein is CASSPERGGGTSGNTIYF. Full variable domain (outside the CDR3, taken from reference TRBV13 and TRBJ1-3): AAGVIQSPRHLIKEKRETATLKCYPIPRHDTVYWYQQGPGQDPQFLISFYEKMQSDKGSIPDRFSAQQFSDYHSELNMSSLELGDSALYFCASSPERGGGTSGNTIYFGEGSWLTVV.

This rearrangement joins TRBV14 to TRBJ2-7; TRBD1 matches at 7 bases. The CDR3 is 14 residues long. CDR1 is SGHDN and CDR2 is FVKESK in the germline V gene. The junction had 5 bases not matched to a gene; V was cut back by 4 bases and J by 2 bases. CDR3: CASSRQGVTYEQYF. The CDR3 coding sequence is TGTGCCAGCAGCCGCCAGGGGGTCACCTACGAGCAGTACTTC.

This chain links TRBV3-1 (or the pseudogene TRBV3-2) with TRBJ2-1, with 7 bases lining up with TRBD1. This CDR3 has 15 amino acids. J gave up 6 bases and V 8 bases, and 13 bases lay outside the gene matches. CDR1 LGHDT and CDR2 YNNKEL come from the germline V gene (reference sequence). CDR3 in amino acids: CASLDQGVKSNEQFF. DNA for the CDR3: TGTGCCAGCCTAGATCAGGGGGTTAAGTCCAATGAGCAGTTCTTC.

As DNA, the CDR3 is TGTGCCAGCTTGTTGACAGAGAATTCACCCCTCCACTTT. Amino acid sequence: CASLLTENSPLHF. The chain combines TRBV12-3 or TRBV12-4 with TRBJ1-6; perhaps TRBD1 as D (5 bases). Trimming removed 8 bases from V and 7 bases from J, with 12 bases in between. The CDR3 is 13 residues long.

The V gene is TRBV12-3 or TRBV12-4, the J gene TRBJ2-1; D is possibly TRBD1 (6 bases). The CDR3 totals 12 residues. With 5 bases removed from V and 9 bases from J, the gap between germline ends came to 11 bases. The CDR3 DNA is TGTGCCAGCAGTCACAGGGTTGGTGAGCAGTTCTTC. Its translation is CASSHRVGEQFF.

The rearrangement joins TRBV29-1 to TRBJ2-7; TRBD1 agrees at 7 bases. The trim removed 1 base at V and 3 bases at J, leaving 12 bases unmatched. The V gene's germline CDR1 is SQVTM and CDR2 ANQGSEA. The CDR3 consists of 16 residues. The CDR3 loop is CSVEGGGGRKDYEQYF. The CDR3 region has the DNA TGCAGCGTTGAAGGAGGGGGCGGACGTAAGGACTACGAGCAGTACTTC.

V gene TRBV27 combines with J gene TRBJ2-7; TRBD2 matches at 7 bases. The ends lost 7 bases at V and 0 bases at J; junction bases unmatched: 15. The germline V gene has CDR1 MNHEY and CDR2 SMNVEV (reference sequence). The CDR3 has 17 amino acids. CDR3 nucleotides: TGTGCCAGCAAGAACCTAGCGGTATCGGAGGTCTCCTACGAGCAGTACTTC. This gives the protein CASKNLAVSEVSYEQYF.

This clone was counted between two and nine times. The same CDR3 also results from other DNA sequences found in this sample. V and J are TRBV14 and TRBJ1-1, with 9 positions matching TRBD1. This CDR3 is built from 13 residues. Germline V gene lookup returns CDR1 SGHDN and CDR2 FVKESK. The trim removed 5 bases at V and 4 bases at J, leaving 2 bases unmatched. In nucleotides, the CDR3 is TGTGCCAGCAGCTTGGGACAGGGCACTGAAGCTTTCTTT. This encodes CASSLGQGTEAFF. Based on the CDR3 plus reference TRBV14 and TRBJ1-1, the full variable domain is EAGVTQFPSHSVIEKGQTVTLRCDPISGHDNLYWYRRVMGKEIKFLLHFVKESKQDESGMPNNRFLAERTGGTYSTLKVQPAELEDSGVYFCASSLGQGTEAFFGQGTRLTVV.

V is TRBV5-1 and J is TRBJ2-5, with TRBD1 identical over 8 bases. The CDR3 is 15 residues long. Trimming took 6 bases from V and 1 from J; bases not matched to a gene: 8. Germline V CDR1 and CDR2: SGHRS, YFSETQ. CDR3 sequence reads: CASTSTGETQETQYF. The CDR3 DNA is TGCGCCAGCACATCGACAGGGGAGACCCAAGAGACCCAGTACTTC.

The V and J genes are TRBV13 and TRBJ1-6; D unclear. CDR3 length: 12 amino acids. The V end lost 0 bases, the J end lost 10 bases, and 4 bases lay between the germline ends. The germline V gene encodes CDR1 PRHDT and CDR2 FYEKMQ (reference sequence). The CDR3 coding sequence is TGTGCCAGCAGCTTAGGTAGCTCACCCCTCCACTTT. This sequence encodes CASSLGSSPLHF. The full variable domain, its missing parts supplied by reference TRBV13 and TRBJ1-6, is AAGVIQSPRHLIKEKRETATLKCYPIPRHDTVYWYQQGPGQDPQFLISFYEKMQSDKGSIPDRFSAQQFSDYHSELNMSSLELGDSALYFCASSLGSSPLHFGNGTRLTVT.

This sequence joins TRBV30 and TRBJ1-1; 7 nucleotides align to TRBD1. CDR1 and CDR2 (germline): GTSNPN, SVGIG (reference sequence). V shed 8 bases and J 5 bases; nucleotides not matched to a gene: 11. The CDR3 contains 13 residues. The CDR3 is CALGQDQWTEAFF. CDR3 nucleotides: TGTGCCCTTGGACAGGATCAATGGACTGAAGCTTTCTTT. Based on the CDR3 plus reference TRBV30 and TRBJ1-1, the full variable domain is SQTIHQWPATLVQPVGSPLSLECTVEGTSNPNLYWYRQAAGRGLQLLFYSVGIGQISSEVPQNLSASRPQDRQFILSSKKLLLSDSGFYLCALGQDQWTEAFFGQGTRLTVV.

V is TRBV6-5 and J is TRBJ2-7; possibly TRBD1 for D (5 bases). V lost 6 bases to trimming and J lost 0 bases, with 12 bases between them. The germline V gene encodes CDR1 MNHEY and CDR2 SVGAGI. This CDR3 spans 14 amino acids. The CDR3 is CASRGGQGSYEQYF. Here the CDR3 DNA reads TGTGCCAGCAGGGGTGGGCAGGGCTCCTACGAGCAGTACTTC.

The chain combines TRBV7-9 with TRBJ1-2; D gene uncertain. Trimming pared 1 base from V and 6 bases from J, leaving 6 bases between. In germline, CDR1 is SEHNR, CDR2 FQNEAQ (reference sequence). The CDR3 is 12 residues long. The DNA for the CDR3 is TGTGCCAGCAGCTTAGTCCAGGATGGCTACACCTTC. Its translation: CASSLVQDGYTF.

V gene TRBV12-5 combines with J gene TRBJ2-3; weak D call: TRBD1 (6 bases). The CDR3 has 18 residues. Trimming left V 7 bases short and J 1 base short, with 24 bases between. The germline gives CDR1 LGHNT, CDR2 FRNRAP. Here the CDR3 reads CASAKLVVPGHRTDTQYF. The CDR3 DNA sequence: TGTGCTAGTGCGAAATTGGTGGTCCCGGGACACCGCACAGATACGCAGTATTTT.

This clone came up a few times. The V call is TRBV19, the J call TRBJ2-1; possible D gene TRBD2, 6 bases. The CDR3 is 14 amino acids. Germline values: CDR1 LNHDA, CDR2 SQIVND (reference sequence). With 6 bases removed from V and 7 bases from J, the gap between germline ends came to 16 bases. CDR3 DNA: TGTGCCAGTAGGCCCGGGCTCCGGGGGAATGAGCAGTTCTTC. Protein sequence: CASRPGLRGNEQFF.

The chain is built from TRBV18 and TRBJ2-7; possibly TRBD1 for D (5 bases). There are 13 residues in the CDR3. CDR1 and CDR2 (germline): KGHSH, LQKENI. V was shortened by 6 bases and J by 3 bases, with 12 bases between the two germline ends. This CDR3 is CASSETQGYEQYF. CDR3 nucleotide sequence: TGTGCCAGCTCGGAAACCCAGGGCTACGAGCAGTACTTC.

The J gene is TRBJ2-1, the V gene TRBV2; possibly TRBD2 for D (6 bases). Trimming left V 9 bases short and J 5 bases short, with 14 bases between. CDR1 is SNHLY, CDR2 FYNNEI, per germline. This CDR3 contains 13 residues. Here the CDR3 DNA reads TGTGCCAGTACAGCTAGCGCCAACAATGAGCAGTTCTTC. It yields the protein CASTASANNEQFF.

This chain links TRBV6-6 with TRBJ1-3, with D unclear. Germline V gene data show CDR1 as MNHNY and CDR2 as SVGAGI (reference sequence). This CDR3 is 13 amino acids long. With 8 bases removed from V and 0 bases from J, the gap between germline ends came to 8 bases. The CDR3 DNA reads TGTGCCAGCCGGAGCCGCTCTGGAAACACCATATATTTT. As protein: CASRSRSGNTIYF.